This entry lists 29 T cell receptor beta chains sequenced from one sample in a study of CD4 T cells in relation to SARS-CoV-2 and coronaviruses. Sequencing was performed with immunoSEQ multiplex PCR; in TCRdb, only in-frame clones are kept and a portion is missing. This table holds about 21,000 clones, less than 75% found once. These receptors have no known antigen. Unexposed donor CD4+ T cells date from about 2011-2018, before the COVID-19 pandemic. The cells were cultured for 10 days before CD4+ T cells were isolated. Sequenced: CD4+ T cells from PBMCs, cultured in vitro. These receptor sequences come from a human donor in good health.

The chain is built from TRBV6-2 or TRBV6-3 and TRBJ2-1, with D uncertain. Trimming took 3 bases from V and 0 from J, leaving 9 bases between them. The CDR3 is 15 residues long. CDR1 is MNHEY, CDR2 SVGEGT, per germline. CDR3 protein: CASSYGFPSYNEQFF. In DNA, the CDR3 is TGTGCCAGCAGTTATGGGTTTCCCTCCTACAATGAGCAGTTCTTC.

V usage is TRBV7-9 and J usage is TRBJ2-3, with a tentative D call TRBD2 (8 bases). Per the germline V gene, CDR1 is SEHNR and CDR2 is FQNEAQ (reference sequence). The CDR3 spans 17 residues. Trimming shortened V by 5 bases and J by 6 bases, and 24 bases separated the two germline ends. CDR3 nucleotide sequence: TGTGCCAGCAGCCCAGGGGGTCTAGCGGGCAAGGCGGATACGCAGTATTTT. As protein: CASSPGGLAGKADTQYF.

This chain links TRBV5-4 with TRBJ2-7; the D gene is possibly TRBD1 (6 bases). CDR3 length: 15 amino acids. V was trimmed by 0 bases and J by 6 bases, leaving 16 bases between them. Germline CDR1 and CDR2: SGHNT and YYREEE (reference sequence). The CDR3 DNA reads TGTGCCAGCAGCTTGGCCAGTAGGGGGAGAGGCGAGCAGTACTTC. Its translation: CASSLASRGRGEQYF.

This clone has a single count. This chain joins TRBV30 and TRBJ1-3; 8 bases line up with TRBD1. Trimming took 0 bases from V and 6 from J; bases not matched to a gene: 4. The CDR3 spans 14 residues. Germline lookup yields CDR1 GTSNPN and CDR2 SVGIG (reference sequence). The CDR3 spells CAWSVQGGQNTIYF. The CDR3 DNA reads TGTGCCTGGAGTGTACAGGGGGGTCAAAACACCATATATTTT.

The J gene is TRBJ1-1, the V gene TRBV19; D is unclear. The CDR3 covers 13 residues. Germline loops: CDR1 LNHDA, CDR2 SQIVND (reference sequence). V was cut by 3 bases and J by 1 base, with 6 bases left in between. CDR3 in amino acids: CASSMEQNTEAFF. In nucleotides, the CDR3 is TGTGCCAGTAGTATGGAGCAGAACACTGAAGCTTTCTTT.

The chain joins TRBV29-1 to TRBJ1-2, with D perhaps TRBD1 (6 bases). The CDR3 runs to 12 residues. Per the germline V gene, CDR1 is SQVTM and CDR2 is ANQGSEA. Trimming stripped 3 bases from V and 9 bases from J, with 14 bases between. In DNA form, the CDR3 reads TGCAGCGTTGACAGGGGTACCCTTAGCTACACCTTC. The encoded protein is CSVDRGTLSYTF.

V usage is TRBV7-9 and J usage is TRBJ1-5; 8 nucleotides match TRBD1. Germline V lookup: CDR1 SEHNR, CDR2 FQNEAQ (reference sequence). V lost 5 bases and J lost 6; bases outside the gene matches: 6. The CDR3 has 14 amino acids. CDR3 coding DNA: TGTGCCAGCAGCGATGGACAGGGCAGTCAGCCCCAGCATTTT. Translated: CASSDGQGSQPQHF. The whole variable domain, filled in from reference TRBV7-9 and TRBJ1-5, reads DTGVSQNPRHKITKRGQNVTFRCDPISEHNRLYWYRQTLGQGPEFLTYFQNEAQLEKSRLLSDRFSAERPKGSFSTLEIQRTEQGDSAMYLCASSDGQGSQPQHFGDGTRLSIL.

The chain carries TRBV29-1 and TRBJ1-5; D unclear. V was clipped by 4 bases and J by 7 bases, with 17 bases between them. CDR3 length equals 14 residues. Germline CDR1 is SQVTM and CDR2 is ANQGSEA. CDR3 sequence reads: CSVVEGIGLQPQHF. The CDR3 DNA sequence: TGCAGCGTTGTGGAGGGTATAGGTCTCCAGCCCCAGCATTTT.

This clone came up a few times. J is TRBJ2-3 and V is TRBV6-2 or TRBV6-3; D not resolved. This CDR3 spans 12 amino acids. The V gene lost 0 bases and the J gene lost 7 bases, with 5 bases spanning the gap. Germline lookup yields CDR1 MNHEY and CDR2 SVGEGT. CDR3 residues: CASSYSRYTQYF. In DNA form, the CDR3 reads TGTGCCAGCAGTTACTCGAGATATACGCAGTATTTT.

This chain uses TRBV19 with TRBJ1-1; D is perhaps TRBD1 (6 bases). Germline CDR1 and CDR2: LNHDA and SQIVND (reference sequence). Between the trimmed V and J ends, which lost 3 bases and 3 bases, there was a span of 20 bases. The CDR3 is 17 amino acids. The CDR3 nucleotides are TGTGCCAGTAGTATCGCCAGGGGATGGTTCATGGACACTGAAGCTTTCTTT. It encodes CASSIARGWFMDTEAFF.

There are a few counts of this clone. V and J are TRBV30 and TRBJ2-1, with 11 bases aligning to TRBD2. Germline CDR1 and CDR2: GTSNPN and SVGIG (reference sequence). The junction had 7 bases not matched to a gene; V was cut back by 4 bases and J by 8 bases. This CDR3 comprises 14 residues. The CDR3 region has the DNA TGTGCCTGGACTGAGGGACTAGCGGTGGATGAGCAGTTCTTC. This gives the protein CAWTEGLAVDEQFF.

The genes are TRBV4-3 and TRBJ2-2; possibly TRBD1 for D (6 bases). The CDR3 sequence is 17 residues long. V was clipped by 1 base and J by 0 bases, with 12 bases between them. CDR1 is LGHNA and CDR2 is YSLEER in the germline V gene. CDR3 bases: TGCGCCAGCAGCCAAGGAGGACAGCTCGCGAACACCGGGGAGCTGTTTTTT. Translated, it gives CASSQGGQLANTGELFF.

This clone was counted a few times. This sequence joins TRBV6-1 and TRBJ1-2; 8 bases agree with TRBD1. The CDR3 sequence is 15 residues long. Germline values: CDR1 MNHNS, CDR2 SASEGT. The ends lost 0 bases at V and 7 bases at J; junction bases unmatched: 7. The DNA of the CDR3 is TGTGCCAGCAGTGAAGCATCCACAGGGGGTCGTGGCTACACCTTC. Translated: CASSEASTGGRGYTF.

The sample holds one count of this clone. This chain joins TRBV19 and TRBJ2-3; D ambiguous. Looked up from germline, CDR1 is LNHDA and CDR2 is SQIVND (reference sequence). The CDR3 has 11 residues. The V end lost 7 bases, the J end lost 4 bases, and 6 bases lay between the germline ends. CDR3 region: CASTGPDTQYF. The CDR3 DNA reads TGTGCCAGTACGGGTCCAGATACGCAGTATTTT.

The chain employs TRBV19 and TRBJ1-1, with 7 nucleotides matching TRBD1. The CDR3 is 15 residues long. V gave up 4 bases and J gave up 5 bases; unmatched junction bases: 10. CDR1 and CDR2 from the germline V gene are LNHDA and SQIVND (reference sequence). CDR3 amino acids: CASSNPRQGATEAFF. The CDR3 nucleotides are TGTGCCAGTAGTAACCCACGACAGGGCGCAACTGAAGCTTTCTTT.

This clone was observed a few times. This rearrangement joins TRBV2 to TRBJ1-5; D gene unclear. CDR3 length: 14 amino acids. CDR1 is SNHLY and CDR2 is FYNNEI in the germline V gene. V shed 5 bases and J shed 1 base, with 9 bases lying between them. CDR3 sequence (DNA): TGTGCCAGCAGTTTGCTCCTGAGCAATCAGCCCCAGCATTTT. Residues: CASSLLLSNQPQHF.

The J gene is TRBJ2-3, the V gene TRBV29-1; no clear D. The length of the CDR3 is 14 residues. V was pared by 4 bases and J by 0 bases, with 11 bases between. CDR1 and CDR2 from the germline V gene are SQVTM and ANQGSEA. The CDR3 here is CSVAVGVSTDTQYF. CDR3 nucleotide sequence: TGCAGCGTTGCTGTGGGCGTCAGCACAGATACGCAGTATTTT.

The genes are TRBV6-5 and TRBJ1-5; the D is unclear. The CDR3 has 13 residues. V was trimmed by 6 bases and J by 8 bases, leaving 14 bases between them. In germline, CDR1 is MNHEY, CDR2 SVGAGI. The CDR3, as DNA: TGTGCCAGCAGCCGGACCGTCCGGGAGCCCCAGCATTTT. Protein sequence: CASSRTVREPQHF.

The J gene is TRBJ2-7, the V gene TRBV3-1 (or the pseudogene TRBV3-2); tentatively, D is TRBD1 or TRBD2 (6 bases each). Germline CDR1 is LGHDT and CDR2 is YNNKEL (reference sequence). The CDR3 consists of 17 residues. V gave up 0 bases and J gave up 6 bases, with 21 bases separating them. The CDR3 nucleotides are TGTGCCAGCAGCCAAGATTTTCAACGGGGGCCGGGTGGCGAGCAGTACTTC. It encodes CASSQDFQRGPGGEQYF.

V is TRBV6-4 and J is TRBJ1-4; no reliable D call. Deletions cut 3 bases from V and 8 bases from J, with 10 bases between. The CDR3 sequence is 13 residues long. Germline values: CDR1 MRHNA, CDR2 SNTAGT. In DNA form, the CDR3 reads TGTGCCAGCAGTGAGGCGGGCGGGGAAAAACTGTTTTTT. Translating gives CASSEAGGEKLFF.

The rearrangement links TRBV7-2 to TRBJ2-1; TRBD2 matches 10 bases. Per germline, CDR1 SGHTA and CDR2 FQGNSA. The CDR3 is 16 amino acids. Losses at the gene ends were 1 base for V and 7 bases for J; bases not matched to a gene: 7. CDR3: CASSLDGLAGVNEQFF. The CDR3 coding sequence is TGTGCCAGCAGCTTAGATGGCCTAGCGGGAGTAAATGAGCAGTTCTTC.

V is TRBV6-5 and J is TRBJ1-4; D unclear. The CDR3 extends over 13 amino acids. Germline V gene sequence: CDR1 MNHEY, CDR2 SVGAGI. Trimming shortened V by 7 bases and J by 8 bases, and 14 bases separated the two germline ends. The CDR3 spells CASTGRFGEKLFF. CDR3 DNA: TGTGCCAGCACAGGACGATTCGGCGAAAAACTGTTTTTT.

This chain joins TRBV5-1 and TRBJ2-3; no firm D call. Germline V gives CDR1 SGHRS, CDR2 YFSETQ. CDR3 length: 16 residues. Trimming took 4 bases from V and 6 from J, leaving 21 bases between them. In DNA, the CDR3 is TGCGCCAGCAGCCCCGAAGCCATCCTCGCCGGGGATACGCAGTATTTT. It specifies CASSPEAILAGDTQYF.

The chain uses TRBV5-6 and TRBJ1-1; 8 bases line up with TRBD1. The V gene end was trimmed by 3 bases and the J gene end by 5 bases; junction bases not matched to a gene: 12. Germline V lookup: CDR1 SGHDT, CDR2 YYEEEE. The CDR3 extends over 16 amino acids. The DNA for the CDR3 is TGTGCCAGCAGCTCTCTCTTCGGACAGGGTAGTACTGAAGCTTTCTTT. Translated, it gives CASSSLFGQGSTEAFF.

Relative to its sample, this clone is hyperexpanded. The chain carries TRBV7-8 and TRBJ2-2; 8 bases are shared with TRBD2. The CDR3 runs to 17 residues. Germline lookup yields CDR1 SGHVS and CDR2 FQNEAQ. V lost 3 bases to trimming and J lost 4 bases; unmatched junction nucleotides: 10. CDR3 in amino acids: CASSFTSGTSPTGELFF. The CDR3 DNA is TGTGCCAGCAGCTTCACCTCCGGGACTAGTCCCACCGGGGAGCTGTTTTTT.

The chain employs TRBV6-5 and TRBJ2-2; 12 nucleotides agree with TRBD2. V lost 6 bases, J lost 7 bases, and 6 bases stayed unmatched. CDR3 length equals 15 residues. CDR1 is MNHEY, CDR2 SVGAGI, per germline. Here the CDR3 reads CASSWTSGKIGELFF. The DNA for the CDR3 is TGTGCCAGCAGCTGGACTAGCGGGAAAATCGGGGAGCTGTTTTTT.

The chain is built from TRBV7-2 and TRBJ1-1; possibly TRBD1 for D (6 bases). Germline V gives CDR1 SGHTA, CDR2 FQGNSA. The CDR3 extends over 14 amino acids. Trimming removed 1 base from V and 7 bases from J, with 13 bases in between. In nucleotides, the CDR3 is TGTGCCAGCAGCTTAGAGACAGGTGGATATGAAGCTTTCTTT. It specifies CASSLETGGYEAFF.

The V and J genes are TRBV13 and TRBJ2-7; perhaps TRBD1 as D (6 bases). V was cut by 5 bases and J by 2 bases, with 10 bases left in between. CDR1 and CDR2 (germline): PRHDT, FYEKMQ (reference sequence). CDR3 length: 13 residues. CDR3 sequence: CASSRDTAYEQYF. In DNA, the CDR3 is TGTGCCAGCAGCCGGGACACCGCCTACGAGCAGTACTTC.

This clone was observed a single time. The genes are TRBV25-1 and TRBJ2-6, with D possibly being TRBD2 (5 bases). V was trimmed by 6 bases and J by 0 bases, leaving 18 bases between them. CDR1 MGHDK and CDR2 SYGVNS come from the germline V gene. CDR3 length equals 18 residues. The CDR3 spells CASSPVKRATSGANVLTF. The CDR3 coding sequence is TGTGCCAGCAGCCCTGTGAAGAGGGCGACCTCTGGGGCCAACGTCCTGACTTTC.